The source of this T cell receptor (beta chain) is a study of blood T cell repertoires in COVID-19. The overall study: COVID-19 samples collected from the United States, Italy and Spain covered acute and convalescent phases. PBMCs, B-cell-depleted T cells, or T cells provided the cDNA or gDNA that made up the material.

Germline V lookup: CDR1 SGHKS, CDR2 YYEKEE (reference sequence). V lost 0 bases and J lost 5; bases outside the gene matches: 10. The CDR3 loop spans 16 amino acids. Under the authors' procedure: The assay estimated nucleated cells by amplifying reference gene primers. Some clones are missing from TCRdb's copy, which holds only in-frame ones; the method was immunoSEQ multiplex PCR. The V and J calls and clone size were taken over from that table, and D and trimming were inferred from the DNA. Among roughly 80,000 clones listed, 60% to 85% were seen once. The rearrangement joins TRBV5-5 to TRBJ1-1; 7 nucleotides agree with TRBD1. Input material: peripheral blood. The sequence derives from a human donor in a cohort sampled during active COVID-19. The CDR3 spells CASSLGNFDRETEAFF. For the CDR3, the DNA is TGTGCCAGCAGCTTGGGGAATTTCGACAGGGAGACTGAAGCTTTCTTT. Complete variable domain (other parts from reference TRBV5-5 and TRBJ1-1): DAGVTQSPTHLIKTRGQQVTLRCSPISGHKSVSWYQQVLGQGPQFIFQYYEKEERGRGNFPDRFSARQFPNYSSELNVNALLLGDSALYLCASSLGNFDRETEAFFGQGTRLTVV.